This TCR beta chain originates from a study of T cells in Graves' hyperthyroidism and ophthalmopathy. General study points: Ophthalmopathy stood apart from stable hyperthyroidism in a 13 V-J model.

These patients, aged 18 to 65, had recently diagnosed hyperthyroidism lasting under 2 months. Germline V gene lookup returns CDR1 SGDLS and CDR2 YYNGEE. The V end was cut by 0 bases, the J end by 0 bases, with 13 bases between. The CDR3 runs to 18 residues. Worth noting for this clonotype: Its antigen remains unknown.

Regions amplified from RNA transcripts were the TCR beta CDR3 regions. TCR CDR3 underwent first-round RT-PCR with the HTBI primer set. TCRdb analysed the multiplex PCR reads with MiXCR anew, one entry per CDR3 protein. The data contain hundreds of thousands of distinct CDR3 sequences, roughly 14% of them singletons. Sequenced input: blood. This clonotype was sampled from a woman aged 18-29 years with Graves' hyperthyroidism. The V call is TRBV9, the J call TRBJ2-6, with D unclear. The CDR3 is CASSVGGFPLSGANVLTF. The CDR3 DNA sequence: TGTGCCAGCAGCGTAGGGGGTTTCCCCCTCTCTGGGGCCAACGTCCTGACTTTC.